This T cell receptor beta chain comes out of a study of cytomegalovirus exposure and HLA in healthy donors. The overall study: An earlier analysis found under 130 million unique TCR beta sequences from about 190 million T cells.

Overall study results and limits: In a later analysis, parvovirus B19, influenza, CMV and Epstein-Barr virus appeared linked to several top co-occurrence clusters.

CDR3 length: 13 amino acids. Germline V lookup: CDR1 SGHRS, CDR2 YFSETQ. V lost 4 bases, J lost 6 bases, and 12 bases lay in between. As concerns this clone: Its antigen is still unknown.

Use of 60 Vbeta and 13 Jbeta primers characterized the PCR. Using immunoSEQ multiplex PCR, the repertoire was profiled, and TCRdb retains in-frame clones only, with some absent. The data show more than 95,000 clones, 60% to 85% seen once. This sequence joins TRBV5-1 and TRBJ2-3, with D possibly TRBD2 on 5 matching bases. The sequenced material came from PBMCs. The sequence was collected from a male donor in good health and CMV-seronegative. This CDR3 reads CASSERTVDTQYF. As DNA, the CDR3 is TGCGCCAGCAGCGAACGGACTGTGGATACGCAGTATTTT.